This TCR beta chain was sequenced in a study of T cells after yellow fever vaccination. Broader study findings: There was a possibility that FACS-sorted repertoires contained abundant clonotypes contaminating from the bulk population.

Via MiXCR, TCRdb re-called the 5' RACE reads, giving one row per CDR3 protein. The sample includes a few hundred thousand distinct CDR3 sequences, roughly 4.3% of them seen just once. On this clonotype: Its antigen is not identified.

The source was PBMCs, collected 5 days after the yellow fever booster vaccination. This TCR came from a man between 18 and 35 years old who received the YFV17D yellow fever vaccine.

The CDR3 nucleotides read TGCGCCAGCAGCTTGGTCCACGGGGGGACATACAATGAGCAGTTCTTC. This encodes CASSLVHGGTYNEQFF. The rearrangement joins TRBV5-1 to TRBJ2-1, with D tentatively TRBD2 (7 bases). The V and J ends lost 0 bases and 4 bases respectively, with 14 bases between them. CDR1 is SGHRS and CDR2 is YFSETQ in the germline V gene. There are 16 residues in the CDR3. Based on the CDR3 plus reference TRBV5-1 and TRBJ2-1, the full variable domain is KAGVTQTPRYLIKTRGQQVTLSCSPISGHRSVSWYQQTPGQGLQFLFEYFSETQRNKGNFPGRFSGRQFSNSRSEMNVSTLELGDSALYLCASSLVHGGTYNEQFFGPGTRLTVL.